This note documents a single TCR beta chain sequence. CDR1 and CDR2 (germline): SGHNT, YYREEE (reference sequence). Trimming cost V 6 bases and J 9 bases, with 12 bases left between them. This CDR3 has 11 residues. The sample comes from a study of cytomegalovirus exposure and HLA in healthy donors. PCR was performed using 60 Vbeta and 13 Jbeta primers. Produced via immunoSEQ multiplex PCR; TCRdb's table is partial and in-frame only. The repertoire consists of 90,000 to 110,000 clones, with roughly 67% occurring once and the leading ten covering under 9.5%. The specimen was PBMCs. J is TRBJ2-5 and V is TRBV5-4; perhaps TRBD1 as D (7 bases). The receptor's source is a man aged 35 to 55 in good health and CMV-seronegative. CDR3 loop: CASTARGAQYF. CDR3 nucleotide sequence: TGTGCCAGCACCGCCAGGGGGGCCCAGTACTTC.